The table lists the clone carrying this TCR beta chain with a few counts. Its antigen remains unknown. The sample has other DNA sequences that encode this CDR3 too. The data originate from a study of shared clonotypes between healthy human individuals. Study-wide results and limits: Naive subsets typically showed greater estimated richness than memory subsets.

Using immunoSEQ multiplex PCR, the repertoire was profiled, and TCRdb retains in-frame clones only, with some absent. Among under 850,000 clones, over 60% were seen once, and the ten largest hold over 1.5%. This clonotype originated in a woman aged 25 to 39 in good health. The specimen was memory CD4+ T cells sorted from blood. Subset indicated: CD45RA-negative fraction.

CDR3 in amino acids: CASSLTGADTQYF. In DNA, the CDR3 is TGTGCCAGCAGCTTAACAGGGGCAGATACGCAGTATTTT. The chain combines TRBV7-9 with TRBJ2-3; 7 bases map to TRBD1. Germline loops: CDR1 SEHNR, CDR2 FQNEAQ (reference sequence). The CDR3 consists of 13 residues. V trimming: 2 bases; J trimming: 4 bases; junction bases outside the gene matches: 0.